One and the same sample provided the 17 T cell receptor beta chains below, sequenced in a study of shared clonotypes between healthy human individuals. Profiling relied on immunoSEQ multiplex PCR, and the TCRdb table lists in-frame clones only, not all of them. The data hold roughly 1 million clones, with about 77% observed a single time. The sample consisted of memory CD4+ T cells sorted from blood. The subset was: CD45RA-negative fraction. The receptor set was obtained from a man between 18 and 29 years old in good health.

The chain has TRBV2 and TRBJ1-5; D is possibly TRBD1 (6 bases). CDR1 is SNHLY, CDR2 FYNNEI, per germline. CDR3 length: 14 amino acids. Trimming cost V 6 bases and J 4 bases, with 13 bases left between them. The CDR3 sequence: CASSADSLNQPQHF. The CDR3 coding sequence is TGTGCCAGCAGCGCGGACAGCCTTAATCAGCCCCAGCATTTT.

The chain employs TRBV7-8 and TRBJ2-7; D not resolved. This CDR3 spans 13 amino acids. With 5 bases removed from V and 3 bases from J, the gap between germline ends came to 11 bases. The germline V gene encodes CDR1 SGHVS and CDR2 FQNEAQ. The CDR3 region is CASSLVLGYEQYF. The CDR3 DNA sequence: TGTGCCAGCAGCCTCGTATTGGGCTACGAGCAGTACTTC.

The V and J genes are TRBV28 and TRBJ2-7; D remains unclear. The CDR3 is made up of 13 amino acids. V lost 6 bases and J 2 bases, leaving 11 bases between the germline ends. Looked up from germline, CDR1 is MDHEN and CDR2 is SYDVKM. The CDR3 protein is CASSRRWTYEQYF. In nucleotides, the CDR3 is TGTGCCAGCAGCCGCAGGTGGACCTACGAGCAGTACTTC.

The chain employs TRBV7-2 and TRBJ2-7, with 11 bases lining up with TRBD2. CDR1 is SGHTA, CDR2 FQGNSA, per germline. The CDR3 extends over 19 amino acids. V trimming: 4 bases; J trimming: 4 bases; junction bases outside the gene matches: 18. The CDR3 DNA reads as TGTGCCAGCAGCTCGACAAGGACGGCTAGCGGGAGGCCAGGGTACGAGCAGTACTTC. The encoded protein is CASSSTRTASGRPGYEQYF.

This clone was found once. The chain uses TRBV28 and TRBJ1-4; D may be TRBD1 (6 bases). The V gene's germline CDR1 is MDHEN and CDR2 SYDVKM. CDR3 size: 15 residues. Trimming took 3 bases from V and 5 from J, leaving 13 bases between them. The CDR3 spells CASSFPDRRNEKLFF. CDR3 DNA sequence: TGTGCCAGCAGTTTCCCTGACAGGAGGAATGAAAAACTGTTTTTT.

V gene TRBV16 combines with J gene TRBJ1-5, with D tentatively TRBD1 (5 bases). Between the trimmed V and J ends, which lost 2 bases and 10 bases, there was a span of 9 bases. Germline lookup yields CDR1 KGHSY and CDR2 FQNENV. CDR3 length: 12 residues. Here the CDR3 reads CASSQIGEPQHF. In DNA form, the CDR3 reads TGTGCCAGCAGCCAAATAGGGGAACCCCAGCATTTT.

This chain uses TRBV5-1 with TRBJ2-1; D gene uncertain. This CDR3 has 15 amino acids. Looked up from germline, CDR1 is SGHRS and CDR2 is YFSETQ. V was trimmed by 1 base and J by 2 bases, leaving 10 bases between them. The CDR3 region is CASSLSTFPYNEQFF. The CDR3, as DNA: TGCGCCAGCAGCTTGTCGACCTTCCCCTACAATGAGCAGTTCTTC. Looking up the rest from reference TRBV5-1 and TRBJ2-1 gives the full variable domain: KAGVTQTPRYLIKTRGQQVTLSCSPISGHRSVSWYQQTPGQGLQFLFEYFSETQRNKGNFPGRFSGRQFSNSRSEMNVSTLELGDSALYLCASSLSTFPYNEQFFGPGTRLTVL.

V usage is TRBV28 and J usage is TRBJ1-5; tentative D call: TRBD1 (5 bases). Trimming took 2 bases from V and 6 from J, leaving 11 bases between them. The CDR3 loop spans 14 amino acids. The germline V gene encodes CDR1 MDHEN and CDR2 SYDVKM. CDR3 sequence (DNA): TGTGCCAGCAGTTTAGGAGGGGTACTTCAGCCCCAGCATTTT. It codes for CASSLGGVLQPQHF.

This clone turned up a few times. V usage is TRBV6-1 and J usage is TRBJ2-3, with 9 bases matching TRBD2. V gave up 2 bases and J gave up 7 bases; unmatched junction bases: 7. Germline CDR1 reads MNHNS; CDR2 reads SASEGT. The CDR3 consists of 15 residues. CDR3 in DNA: TGTGCCAGCAGTGAAAGTGCGGGGGGGCTTTATACGCAGTATTTT. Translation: CASSESAGGLYTQYF.

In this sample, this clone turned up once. The CDR3, as DNA: TGTGCCAGCAGCTTAGGAGGGCTGGGTTCCTACGAGCAGTACTTC. Protein: CASSLGGLGSYEQYF. The chain couples TRBV7-9 to TRBJ2-7; TRBD2 is a possible D gene (5 bases). The CDR3 is made up of 15 amino acids. The germline V gene encodes CDR1 SEHNR and CDR2 FQNEAQ (reference sequence). V lost 1 base and J lost 1, with 11 bases in between.

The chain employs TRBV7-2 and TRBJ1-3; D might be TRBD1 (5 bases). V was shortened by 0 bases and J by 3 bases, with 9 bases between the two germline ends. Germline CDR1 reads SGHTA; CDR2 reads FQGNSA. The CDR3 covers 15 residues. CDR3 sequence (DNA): TGTGCCAGCAGCTTAGCGTTGGGGGGTGGAAACACCATATATTTT. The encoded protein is CASSLALGGGNTIYF.

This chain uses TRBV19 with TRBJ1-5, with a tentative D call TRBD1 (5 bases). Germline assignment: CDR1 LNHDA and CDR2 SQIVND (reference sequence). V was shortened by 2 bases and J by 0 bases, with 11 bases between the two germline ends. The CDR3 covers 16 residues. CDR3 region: CASSIIRQYSNQPQHF. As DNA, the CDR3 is TGTGCCAGTAGTATAATCCGACAGTATAGCAATCAGCCCCAGCATTTT.

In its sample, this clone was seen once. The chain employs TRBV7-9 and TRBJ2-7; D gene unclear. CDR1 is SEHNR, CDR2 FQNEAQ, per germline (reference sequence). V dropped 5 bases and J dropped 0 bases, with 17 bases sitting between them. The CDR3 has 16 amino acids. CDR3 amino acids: CASSPLSGRFSYEQYF. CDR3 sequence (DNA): TGTGCCAGCAGCCCCCTCTCCGGAAGGTTCTCCTACGAGCAGTACTTC.

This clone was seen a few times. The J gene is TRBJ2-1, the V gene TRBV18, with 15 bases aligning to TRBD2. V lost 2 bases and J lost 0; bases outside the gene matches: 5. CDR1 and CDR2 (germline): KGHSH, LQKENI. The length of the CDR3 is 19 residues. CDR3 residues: CASSPRTSGGVISYNEQFF. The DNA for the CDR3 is TGTGCCAGCTCACCAAGGACTAGCGGGGGGGTAATCTCCTACAATGAGCAGTTCTTC.

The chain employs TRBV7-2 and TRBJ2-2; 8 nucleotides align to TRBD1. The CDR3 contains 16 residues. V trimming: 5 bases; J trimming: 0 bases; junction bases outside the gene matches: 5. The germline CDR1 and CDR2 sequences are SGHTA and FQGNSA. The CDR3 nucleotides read TGTGCCAGCAGCCCTGGACAGGGTTCGAACACCGGGGAGCTGTTTTTT. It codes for CASSPGQGSNTGELFF. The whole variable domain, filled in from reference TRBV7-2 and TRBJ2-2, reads GAGVSQSPSNKVTEKGKDVELRCDPISGHTALYWYRQSLGQGLEFLIYFQGNSAPDKSGLPSDRFSAERTGGSVSTLTIQRTQQEDSAVYLCASSPGQGSNTGELFFGEGSRLTVL.

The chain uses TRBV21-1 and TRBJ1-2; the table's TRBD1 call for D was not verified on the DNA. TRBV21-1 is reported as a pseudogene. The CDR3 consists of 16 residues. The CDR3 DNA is TGTGCCAGCAGCAAAGACCCGAGACAGCGAATCTATGGCTACACCTTC. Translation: CASSKDPRQRIYGYTF.

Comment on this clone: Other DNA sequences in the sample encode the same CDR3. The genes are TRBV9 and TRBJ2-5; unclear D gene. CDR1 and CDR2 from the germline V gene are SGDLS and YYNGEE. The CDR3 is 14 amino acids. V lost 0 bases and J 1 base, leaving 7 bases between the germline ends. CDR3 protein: CASSVGGFQETQYF. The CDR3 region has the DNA TGTGCCAGCAGCGTAGGAGGTTTCCAAGAGACCCAGTACTTC.